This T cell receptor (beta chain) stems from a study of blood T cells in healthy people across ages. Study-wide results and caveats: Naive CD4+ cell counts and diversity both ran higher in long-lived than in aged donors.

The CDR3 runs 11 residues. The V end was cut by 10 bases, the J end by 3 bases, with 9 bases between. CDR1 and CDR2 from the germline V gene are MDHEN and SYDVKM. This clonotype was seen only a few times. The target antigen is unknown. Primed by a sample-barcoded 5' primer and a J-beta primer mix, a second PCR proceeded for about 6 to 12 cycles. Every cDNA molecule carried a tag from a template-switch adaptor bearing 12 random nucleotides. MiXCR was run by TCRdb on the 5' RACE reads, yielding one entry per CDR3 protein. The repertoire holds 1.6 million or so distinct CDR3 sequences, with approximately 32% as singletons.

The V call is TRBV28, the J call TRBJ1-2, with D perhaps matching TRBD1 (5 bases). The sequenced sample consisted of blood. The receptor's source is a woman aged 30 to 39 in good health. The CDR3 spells CAIGHDYGYTF. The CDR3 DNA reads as TGTGCCATCGGACACGACTATGGCTACACCTTC.